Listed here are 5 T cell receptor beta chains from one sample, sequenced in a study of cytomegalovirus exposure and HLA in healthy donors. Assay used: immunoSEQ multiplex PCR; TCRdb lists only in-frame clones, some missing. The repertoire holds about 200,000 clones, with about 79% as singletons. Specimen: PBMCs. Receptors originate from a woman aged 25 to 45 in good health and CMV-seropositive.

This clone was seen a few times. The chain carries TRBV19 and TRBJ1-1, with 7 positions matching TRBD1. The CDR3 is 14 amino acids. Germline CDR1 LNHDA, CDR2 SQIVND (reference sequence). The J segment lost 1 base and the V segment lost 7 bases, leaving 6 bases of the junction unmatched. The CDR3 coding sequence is TGTGCCAGTACCCCGGGACAGCGGAACACTGAAGCTTTCTTT. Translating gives CASTPGQRNTEAFF.

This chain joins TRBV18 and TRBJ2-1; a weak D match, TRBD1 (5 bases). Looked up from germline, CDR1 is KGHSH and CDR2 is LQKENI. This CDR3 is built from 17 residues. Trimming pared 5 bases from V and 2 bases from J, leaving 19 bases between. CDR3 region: CASSFETAGFPYNEQFF. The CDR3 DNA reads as TGTGCCAGCTCATTTGAGACGGCAGGGTTCCCCTACAATGAGCAGTTCTTC.

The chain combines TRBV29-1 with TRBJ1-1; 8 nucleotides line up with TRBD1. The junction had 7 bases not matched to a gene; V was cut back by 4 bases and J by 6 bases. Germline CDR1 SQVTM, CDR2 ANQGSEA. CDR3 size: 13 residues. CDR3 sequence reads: CSVVRGQGAEAFF. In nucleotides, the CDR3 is TGCAGCGTTGTCAGGGGGCAAGGCGCTGAAGCTTTCTTT. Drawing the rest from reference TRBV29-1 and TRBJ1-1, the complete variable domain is SAVISQKPSRDICQRGTSLTIQCQVDSQVTMMFWYRQQPGQSLTLIATANQGSEATYESGFVIDKFPISRPNLTFSTLTVSNMSPEDSSIYLCSVVRGQGAEAFFGQGTRLTVV.

CDR3 sequence (DNA): TGTGCCAGCAGCGTAGCTAGTCAGCTGAGCTACGAGCAGTACTTC. It yields the protein CASSVASQLSYEQYF. V and J are TRBV9 and TRBJ2-7; D gene unclear. Germline assignment: CDR1 SGDLS and CDR2 YYNGEE. Trimming removed 0 bases from V and 3 bases from J, with 13 bases in between. This CDR3 has 15 amino acids.

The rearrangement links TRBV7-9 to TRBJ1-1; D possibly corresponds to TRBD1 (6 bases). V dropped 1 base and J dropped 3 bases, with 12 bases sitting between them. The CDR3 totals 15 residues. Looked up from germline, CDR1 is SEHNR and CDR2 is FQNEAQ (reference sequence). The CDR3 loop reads CASSLGQQGDTEAFF. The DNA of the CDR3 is TGTGCCAGCAGCTTAGGCCAACAGGGAGACACTGAAGCTTTCTTT.